One T cell receptor beta chain is described in this entry. Antigen unknown. Germline CDR1 reads LGHNA; CDR2 reads YNFKEQ. The CDR3 sequence is 17 residues long. Unmatched junction bases numbered 5, after V lost 0 bases and J lost 1 base. Generated by immunoSEQ multiplex PCR, the TCRdb table keeps only in-frame clones and is missing some. The data hold 2,500 or so clones, with about 90% observed a single time. The sample is drawn from a study of T cells in lung cancer brain metastases. Study results and limitations: Effects of preoperative corticosteroids on T cell infiltration in brain metastases could not be controlled.

This receptor was obtained from a man between 65 and 85 years old with non-small cell lung cancer. The chain employs TRBV4-2 and TRBJ2-5, with 10 nucleotides matching TRBD1. The sample comprised tumor tissue from the primary lung tumor. The CDR3 DNA follows: TGTGCCAGCAGCCAAGAGTCCCGGGACAGGGGCCAAGAGACCCAGTACTTC. It encodes CASSQESRDRGQETQYF.